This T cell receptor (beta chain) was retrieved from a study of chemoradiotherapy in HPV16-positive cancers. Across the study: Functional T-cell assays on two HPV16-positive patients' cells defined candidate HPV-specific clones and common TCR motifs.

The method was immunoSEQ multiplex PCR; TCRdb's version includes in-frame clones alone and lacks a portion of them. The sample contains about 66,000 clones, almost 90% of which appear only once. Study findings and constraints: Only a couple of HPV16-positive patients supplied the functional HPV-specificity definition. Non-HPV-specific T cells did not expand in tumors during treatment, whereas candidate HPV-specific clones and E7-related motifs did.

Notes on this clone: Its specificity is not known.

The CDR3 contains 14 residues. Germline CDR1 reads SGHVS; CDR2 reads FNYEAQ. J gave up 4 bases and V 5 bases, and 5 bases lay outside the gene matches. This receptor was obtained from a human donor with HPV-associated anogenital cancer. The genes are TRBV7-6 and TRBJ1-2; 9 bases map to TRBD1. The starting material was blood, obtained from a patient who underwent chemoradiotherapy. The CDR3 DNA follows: TGTGCCAGCAGCCAAGGACAGGGGATCTATGGCTACACCTTC. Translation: CASSQGQGIYGYTF.